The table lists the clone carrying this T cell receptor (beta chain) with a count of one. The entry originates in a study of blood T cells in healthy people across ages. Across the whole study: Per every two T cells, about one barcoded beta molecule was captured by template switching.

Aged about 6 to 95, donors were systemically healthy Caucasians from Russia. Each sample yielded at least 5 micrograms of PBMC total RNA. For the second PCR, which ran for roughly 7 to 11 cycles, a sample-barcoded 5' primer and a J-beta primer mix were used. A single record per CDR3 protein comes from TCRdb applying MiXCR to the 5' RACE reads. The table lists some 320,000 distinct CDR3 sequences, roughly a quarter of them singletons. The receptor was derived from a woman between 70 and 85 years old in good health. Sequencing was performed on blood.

The CDR3, as DNA: TGCAGTGCTAATGGCATACAAGAGACCCAGTACTTC. Residues: CSANGIQETQYF. V usage is TRBV20-1 and J usage is TRBJ2-5, with unresolved D. This CDR3 comprises 12 residues. V gave up 4 bases and J gave up 2 bases, with 8 bases separating them. Germline CDR1 reads DFQATT; CDR2 reads SNEGSKA (reference sequence).